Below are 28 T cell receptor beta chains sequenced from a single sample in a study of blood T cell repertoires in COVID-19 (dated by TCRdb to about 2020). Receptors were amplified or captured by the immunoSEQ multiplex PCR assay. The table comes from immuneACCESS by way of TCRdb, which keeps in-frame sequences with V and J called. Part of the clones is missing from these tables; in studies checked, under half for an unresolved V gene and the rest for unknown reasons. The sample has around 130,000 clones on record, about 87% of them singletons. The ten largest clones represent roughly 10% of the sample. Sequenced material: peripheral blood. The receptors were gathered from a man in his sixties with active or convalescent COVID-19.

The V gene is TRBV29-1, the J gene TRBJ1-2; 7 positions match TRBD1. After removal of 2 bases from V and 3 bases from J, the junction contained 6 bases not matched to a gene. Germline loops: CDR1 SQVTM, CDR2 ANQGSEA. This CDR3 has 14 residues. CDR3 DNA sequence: TGCAGCGTTGAATTTGACAGGGAGGACTATGGCTACACCTTC. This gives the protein CSVEFDREDYGYTF.

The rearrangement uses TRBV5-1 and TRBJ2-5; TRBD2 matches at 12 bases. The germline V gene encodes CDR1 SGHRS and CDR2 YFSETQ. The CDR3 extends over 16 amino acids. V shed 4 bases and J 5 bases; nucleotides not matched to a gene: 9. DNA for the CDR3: TGCGCCAGCAGCCCCTGGACTAGCGGGGCCCTCGAGACCCAGTACTTC. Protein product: CASSPWTSGALETQYF.

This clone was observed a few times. The CDR3 sequence is CAWTRTGVYNEQFF. CDR3 DNA: TGTGCCTGGACCAGGACAGGGGTCTACAATGAGCAGTTCTTC. J is TRBJ2-1 and V is TRBV30; 9 bases align to TRBD1. The V gene end was trimmed by 4 bases and the J gene end by 3 bases; junction bases not matched to a gene: 4. This CDR3 contains 14 residues. CDR1 and CDR2 (germline): GTSNPN, SVGIG (reference sequence).

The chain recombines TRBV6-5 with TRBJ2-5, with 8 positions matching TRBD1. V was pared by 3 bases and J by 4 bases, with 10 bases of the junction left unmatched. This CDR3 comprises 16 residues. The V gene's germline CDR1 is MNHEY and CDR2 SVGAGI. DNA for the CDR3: TGTGCCAGCAGTTATCTTGGACAGGGTCTCGGAGAGACCCAGTACTTC. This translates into CASSYLGQGLGETQYF.

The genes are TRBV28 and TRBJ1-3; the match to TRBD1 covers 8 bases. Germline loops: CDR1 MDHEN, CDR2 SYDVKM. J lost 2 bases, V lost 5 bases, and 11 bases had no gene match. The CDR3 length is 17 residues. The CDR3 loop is CASSRSGTGKAGNTIYF. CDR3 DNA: TGTGCCAGCAGTAGATCCGGGACAGGAAAAGCTGGAAACACCATATATTTT.

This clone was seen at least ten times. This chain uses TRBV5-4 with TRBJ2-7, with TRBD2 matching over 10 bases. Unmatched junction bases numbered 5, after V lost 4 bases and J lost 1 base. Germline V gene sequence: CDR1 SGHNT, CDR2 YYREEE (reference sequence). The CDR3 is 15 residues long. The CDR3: CASSRSSGSSYEQYF. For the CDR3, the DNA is TGTGCCAGCAGCCGATCTAGCGGGAGTTCCTACGAGCAGTACTTC.

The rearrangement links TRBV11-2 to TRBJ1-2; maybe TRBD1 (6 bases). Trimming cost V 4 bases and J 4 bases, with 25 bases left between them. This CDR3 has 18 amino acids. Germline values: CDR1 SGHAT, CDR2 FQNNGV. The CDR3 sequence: CASSSFPAGADRGYGYTF. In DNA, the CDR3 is TGTGCCAGCAGCTCCTTTCCCGCGGGGGCAGACCGTGGCTATGGCTACACCTTC.

CDR3 in amino acids: CASSFSGREETQYF. The CDR3 DNA reads as TGTGCCAGCAGTTTTTCGGGGAGGGAAGAGACCCAGTACTTC. This chain uses TRBV27 with TRBJ2-5; TRBD2 matches 7 bases. J gave up 3 bases and V 3 bases, and 4 bases lay outside the gene matches. Germline V CDR1 and CDR2: MNHEY, SMNVEV (reference sequence). The CDR3 totals 14 residues.

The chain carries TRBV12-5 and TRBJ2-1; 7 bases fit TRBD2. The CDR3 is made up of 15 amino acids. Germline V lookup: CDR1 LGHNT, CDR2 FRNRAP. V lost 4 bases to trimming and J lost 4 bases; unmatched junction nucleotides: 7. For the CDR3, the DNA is TGTGCTAGTGGTTACGAGGGAGGGCGATACAATGAGCAGTTCTTC. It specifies CASGYEGGRYNEQFF.

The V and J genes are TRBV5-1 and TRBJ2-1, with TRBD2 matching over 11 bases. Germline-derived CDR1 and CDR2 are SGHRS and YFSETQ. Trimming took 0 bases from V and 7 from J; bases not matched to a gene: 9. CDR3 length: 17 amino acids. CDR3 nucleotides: TGCGCCAGCAGCTTGGGGGTAGCGGGAGGGCCGGAAAATGAGCAGTTCTTC. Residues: CASSLGVAGGPENEQFF.

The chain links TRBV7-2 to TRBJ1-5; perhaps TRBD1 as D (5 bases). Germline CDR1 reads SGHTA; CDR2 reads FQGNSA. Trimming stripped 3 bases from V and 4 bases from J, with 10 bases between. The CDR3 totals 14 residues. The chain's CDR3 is CASSFWGGNQPQHF. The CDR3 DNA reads TGTGCCAGCAGCTTTTGGGGGGGGAATCAGCCCCAGCATTTT.

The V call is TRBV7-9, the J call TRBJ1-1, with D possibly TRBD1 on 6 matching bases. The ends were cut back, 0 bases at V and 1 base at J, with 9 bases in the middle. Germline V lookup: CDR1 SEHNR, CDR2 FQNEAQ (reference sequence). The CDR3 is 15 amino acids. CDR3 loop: CASSLARTENTEAFF. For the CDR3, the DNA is TGTGCCAGCAGCTTAGCTCGGACAGAGAACACTGAAGCTTTCTTT.

CDR3 protein: CARMTGRNQPQHF. The CDR3 nucleotides read TGTGCCCGAATGACAGGCCGCAATCAGCCCCAGCATTTT. The chain employs TRBV6-4 and TRBJ1-5, with D possibly TRBD1 on 6 matching bases. The CDR3 runs to 13 residues. Germline V lookup: CDR1 MRHNA, CDR2 SNTAGT. Trimming removed 11 bases at V and 2 bases at J, with 13 bases between.

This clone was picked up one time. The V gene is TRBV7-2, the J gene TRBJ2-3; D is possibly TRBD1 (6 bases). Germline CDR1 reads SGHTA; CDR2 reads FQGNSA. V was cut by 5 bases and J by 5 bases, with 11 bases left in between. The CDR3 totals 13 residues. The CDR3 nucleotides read TGTGCCAGCAGCATGGGGGCTTTAGATACGCAGTATTTT. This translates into CASSMGALDTQYF.

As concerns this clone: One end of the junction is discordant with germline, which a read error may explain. CDR3 amino acids: CASSYSPAGYNEQFF. DNA of the CDR3: TGTGCCAGCAGCTACTCCCCCGCGGGGTACAATGAGCAGTTCTTC. This chain joins TRBV6-5 and TRBJ2-1; possible D gene TRBD2, 6 bases. The CDR3 is made up of 15 amino acids. Germline loops: CDR1 MNHEY, CDR2 SVGAGI.

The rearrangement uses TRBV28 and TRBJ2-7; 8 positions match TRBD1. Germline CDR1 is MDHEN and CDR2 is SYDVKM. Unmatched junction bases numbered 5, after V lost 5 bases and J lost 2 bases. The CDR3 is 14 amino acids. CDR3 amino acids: CASSRQGFTYEQYF. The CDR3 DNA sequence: TGTGCCAGCAGTCGACAGGGGTTCACCTACGAGCAGTACTTC.

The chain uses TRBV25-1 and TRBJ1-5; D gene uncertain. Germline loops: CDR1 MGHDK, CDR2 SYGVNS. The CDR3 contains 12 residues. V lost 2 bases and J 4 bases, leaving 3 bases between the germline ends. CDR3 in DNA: TGTGCCAGCAGTGAACAGAATCAGCCCCAGCATTTT. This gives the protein CASSEQNQPQHF.

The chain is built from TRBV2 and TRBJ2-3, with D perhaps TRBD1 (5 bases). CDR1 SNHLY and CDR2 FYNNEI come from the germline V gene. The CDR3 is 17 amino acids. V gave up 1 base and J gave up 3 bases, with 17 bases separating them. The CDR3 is CASSEGQGVGITDTQYF. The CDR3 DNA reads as TGTGCCAGCAGTGAAGGGCAAGGGGTAGGAATTACAGATACGCAGTATTTT.

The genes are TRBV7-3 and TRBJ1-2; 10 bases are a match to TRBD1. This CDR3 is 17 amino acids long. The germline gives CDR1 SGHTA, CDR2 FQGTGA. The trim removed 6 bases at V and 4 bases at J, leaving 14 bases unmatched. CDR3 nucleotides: TGTGCCAGCAGTGCCGGGACAGGGGTCTATCCCTTCTATGGCTACACCTTC. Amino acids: CASSAGTGVYPFYGYTF.

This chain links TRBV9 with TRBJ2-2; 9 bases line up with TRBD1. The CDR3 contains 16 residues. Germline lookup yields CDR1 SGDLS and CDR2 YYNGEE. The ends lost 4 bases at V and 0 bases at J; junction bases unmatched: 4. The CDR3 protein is CASSSRDRANTGELFF. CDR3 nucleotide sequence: TGTGCCAGCAGCTCCCGGGACAGGGCGAACACCGGGGAGCTGTTTTTT.

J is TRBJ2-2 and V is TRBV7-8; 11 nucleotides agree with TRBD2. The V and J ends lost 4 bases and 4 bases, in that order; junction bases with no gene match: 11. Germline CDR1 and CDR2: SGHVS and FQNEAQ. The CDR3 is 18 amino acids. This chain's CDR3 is CASSSLAGGHQRTGELFF. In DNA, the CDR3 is TGTGCCAGCAGCTCGCTAGCGGGAGGACACCAACGCACCGGGGAGCTGTTTTTT.

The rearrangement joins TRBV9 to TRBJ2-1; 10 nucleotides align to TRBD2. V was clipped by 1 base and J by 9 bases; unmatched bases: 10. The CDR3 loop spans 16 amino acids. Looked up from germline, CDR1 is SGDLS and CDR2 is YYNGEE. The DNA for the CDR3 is TGTGCCAGCAGCGTAAGTGGAGCGGGAGGGGAGGGTGAGCAGTTCTTC. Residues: CASSVSGAGGEGEQFF.

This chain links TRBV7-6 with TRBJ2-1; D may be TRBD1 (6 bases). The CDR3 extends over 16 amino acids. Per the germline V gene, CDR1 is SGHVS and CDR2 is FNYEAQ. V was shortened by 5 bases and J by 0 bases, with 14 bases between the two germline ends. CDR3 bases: TGTGCCAGCAGCCCCAAAGGACAGAGCTCCTACAATGAGCAGTTCTTC. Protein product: CASSPKGQSSYNEQFF.

The CDR3 is CASSADTGRATHEQYF. CDR3 nucleotides: TGTGCCAGCAGCGCAGACACAGGGAGGGCCACCCACGAGCAGTACTTC. V is TRBV11-3 and J is TRBJ2-7, with a weak D call TRBD2 (7 bases). Germline CDR1 reads SGHNT; CDR2 reads YENEEA. The CDR3 contains 16 residues. V lost 5 bases and J 5 bases, leaving 22 bases between the germline ends.

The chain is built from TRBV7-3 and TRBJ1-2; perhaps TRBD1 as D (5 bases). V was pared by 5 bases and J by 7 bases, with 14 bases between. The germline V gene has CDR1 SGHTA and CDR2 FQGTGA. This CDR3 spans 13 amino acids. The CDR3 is CASSLPGLVGYTF. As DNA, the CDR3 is TGTGCCAGCAGCCTACCGGGACTGGTTGGCTACACCTTC.

The CDR3 protein is CASSLGSFWGQGSYEQYF. As DNA, the CDR3 is TGTGCCAGCAGCTTGGGTTCTTTTTGGGGACAGGGGTCCTACGAGCAGTACTTC. The chain links TRBV5-6 to TRBJ2-7; 10 positions agree with TRBD1. V was pared by 0 bases and J by 1 base, with 10 bases of the junction left unmatched. The CDR3 length is 18 residues. Germline V gives CDR1 SGHDT, CDR2 YYEEEE.

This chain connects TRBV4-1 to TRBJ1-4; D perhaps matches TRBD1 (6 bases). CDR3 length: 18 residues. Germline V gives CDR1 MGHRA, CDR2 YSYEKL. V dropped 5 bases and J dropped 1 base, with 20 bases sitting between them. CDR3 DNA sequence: TGCGCCAGCAGCTTATCTGGACAGCGAGGGGTAACTAATGAAAAACTGTTTTTT. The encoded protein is CASSLSGQRGVTNEKLFF.

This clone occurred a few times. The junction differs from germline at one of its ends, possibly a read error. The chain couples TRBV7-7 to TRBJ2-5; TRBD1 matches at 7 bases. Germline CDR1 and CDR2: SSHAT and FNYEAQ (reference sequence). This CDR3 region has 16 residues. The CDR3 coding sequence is TGTGCTAGCAGCTTAGGCAGGGGGATACGCCAAGAGACCCAGTACTTC. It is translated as CASSLGRGIRQETQYF.